This T cell receptor beta chain was sequenced for a study of cytomegalovirus exposure and HLA in healthy donors. This clone was seen more than once but under ten times. The CDR3 covers 14 residues. Germline assignment: CDR1 SGHRS and CDR2 YFSETQ. V shed 0 bases and J shed 3 bases, with 10 bases lying between them. 13 Jbeta primers and 60 Vbeta primers were used for the PCR. The protocol was immunoSEQ multiplex PCR, while the TCRdb copy is restricted to in-frame clones and leaves out a portion. The sample consists of under 130,000 clones, around three quarters of them appearing once. This rearrangement joins TRBV5-1 to TRBJ2-7; maybe TRBD1 (7 bases). The TCR was taken from a female donor in good health and CMV-seropositive. Material for sequencing was PBMCs. The CDR3 is CASSLGGDSYEQYF. CDR3 coding DNA: TGCGCCAGCAGCTTGGGGGGGGACAGCTACGAGCAGTACTTC.